The 6 T cell receptor beta chains below all came from one sample that was sequenced in a study of T cells in Graves' hyperthyroidism and ophthalmopathy. Amplified TCR beta CDR3 regions derived from RNA transcripts. First-round RT-PCR targeting the TCR CDR3 was performed with the HTBI primer set. One entry per CDR3 protein, called by TCRdb with MiXCR from the multiplex PCR reads. Among about 640,000 distinct CDR3 sequences listed, about 15% were seen once. The source material was blood. These receptors originate from a woman aged 50 to 65 with Graves' ophthalmopathy.

This clonotype has at least ten counts. The chain joins TRBV11-2 to TRBJ2-3, with 10 nucleotides matching TRBD1. Germline V gene lookup returns CDR1 SGHAT and CDR2 FQNNGV. The V gene end was trimmed by 3 bases and the J gene end by 6 bases; junction bases not matched to a gene: 6. This CDR3 comprises 15 residues. The CDR3 spells CASSFWTGGSDTQYF. The CDR3 DNA sequence: TGTGCCAGCAGCTTTTGGACAGGGGGATCCGATACGCAGTATTTT.

This clonotype was observed a handful of times. The chain has TRBV29-1 and TRBJ2-5; 10 bases match TRBD2. The germline CDR1 and CDR2 sequences are SQVTM and ANQGSEA. The CDR3 sequence is 13 residues long. V dropped 7 bases and J dropped 4; count of bases not matched to a gene: 6. This CDR3 reads CSGSGRALETQYF. As DNA, the CDR3 is TGCAGCGGGAGCGGGAGGGCGTTAGAGACCCAGTACTTC.

This clonotype was counted ten times or more. The J gene is TRBJ1-2, the V gene TRBV7-2, with TRBD1 as a possible D gene (5 bases). Germline V CDR1 and CDR2: SGHTA, FQGNSA. Trimming pared 2 bases from V and 4 bases from J, leaving 11 bases between. This CDR3 is built from 14 residues. DNA for the CDR3: TGTGCCAGCAGCTTAAGACAGACGGTCTATGGCTACACCTTC. Translation gives CASSLRQTVYGYTF.

Details on this clonotype: This may be a read error, as it is one base from a much larger clone. The chain has TRBV28 and TRBJ2-2, with D perhaps TRBD1 or TRBD2 (5 bases each). The CDR3 loop spans 13 amino acids. Germline V gene data show CDR1 as MDHEN and CDR2 as SYDVKM. The CDR3 sequence is CASSSPDTGELLF. CDR3 coding DNA: TGTGCCAGCAGTTCCCCGGACACCGGGGAGCTGCTTTTT.

This clonotype was counted at least ten times. The chain carries TRBV3-1 and TRBJ1-5; D ambiguous. The germline CDR1 and CDR2 sequences are LGHDT and YNNKEL (reference sequence). The CDR3 has 15 amino acids. V lost 4 bases and J 0 bases, leaving 10 bases between the germline ends. The CDR3 nucleotides read TGTGCCAGCAGCCCGTCGAGGAGTAGCAATCAGCCCCAGCATTTT. It yields the protein CASSPSRSSNQPQHF.

This clonotype was recorded many times. This chain links TRBV28 with TRBJ2-3; 9 bases line up with TRBD2. The CDR3 consists of 15 residues. Germline CDR1 MDHEN, CDR2 SYDVKM. V shed 7 bases, J shed 1 base, and the junction held 6 bases outside the gene matches. CDR3 DNA: TGTGCCAGCATCTTTAGCGGGAGCGGCACAGATACGCAGTATTTT. It translates to CASIFSGSGTDTQYF.